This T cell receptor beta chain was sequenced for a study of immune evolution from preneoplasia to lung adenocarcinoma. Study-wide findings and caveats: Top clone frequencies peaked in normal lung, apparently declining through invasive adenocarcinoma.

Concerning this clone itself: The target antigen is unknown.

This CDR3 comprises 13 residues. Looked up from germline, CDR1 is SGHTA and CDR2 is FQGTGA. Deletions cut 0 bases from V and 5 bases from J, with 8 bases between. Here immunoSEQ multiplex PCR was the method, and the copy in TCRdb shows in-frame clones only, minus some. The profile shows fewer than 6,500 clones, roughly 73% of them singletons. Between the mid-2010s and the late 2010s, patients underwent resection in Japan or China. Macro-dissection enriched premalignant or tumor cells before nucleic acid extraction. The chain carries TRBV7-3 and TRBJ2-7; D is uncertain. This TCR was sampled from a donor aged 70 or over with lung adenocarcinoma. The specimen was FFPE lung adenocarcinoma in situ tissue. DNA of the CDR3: TGTGCCAGCAGCTTAACCCCGTACGACGAGCAGTACTTC. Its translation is CASSLTPYDEQYF.